The clone carrying this T cell receptor (beta chain) was recorded at least ten times. The ends were cut back, 8 bases at V and 6 bases at J, with 13 bases in the middle. The CDR3 is 13 amino acids. This sample is drawn from a study of regulatory T cells in long-lasting Graves disease. In building TCR beta libraries, iRepertoire HTBI primers were used together with Arm-PCR of CDR3 regions. TCRdb itself ran the multiplex PCR reads through MiXCR, one entry per CDR3 protein. This sample carries 240,000 or so distinct CDR3 sequences, 20% of them seen once, and the ten largest clones take over 11%. As for time point: newly diagnosed GD, antithyroid drugs for less than 3 months. Generation of the TCR library employed RNA extracted from PBMCs.

The chain combines TRBV12-3 or TRBV12-4 with TRBJ2-2, with D perhaps matching TRBD1 (6 bases). The source is a female donor with Graves disease. This sample comprised peripheral blood mononuclear cells (PBMCs), obtained at new diagnosis, from a patient treated with antithyroid drugs. The CDR3 region has the DNA TGTGCCAGCGGCGGACAGATTCCCGGGGAGCTGTTTTTT. Protein product: CASGGQIPGELFF.